A single count supports the clone carrying this T cell receptor beta chain. Its antigen is not known. The record originates from a study of CD8+CD57+ T cells in acquired aplastic anemia. Study-level background: Quantities of DNA derived from sorted CD4+ and CD8+ cells averaged 3.2 ug. Healthy donor CD4+ samples were sequenced to a depth that averaged roughly 9.9 million reads. General study points: A set of roughly 27 CD8+ CDR3 sequences was shared between patients and controls, and these sequences appeared highly expressed in patients.

Germline lookup yields CDR1 LNHDA and CDR2 SQIVND (reference sequence). This CDR3 region has 15 residues. Trimming took 7 bases from V and 0 from J, leaving 15 bases between them. Genomic DNA served as template for TCR beta VDJ and CDR3 profiling. TCRdb processed the reads anew with MiXCR; each CDR3 protein has one entry. This sample has about 210,000 distinct CDR3 sequences, with around 60% found just once. This chain connects TRBV19 to TRBJ1-1; possibly TRBD1 for D (5 bases). The sequenced sample was sorted CD4+, CD8+, or CD8+CD57+ T cells (not recorded which) from PBMCs. The sequence derives from a human donor in good health. CDR3 sequence: CASTLGRGLNTEAFF. The CDR3, as DNA: TGTGCCAGTACCCTCGGGCGGGGCTTGAACACTGAAGCTTTCTTT.